This passage covers 24 T cell receptor beta chains from one sample sequenced in a study of blood T cell repertoires in COVID-19. Repertoires were generated with immunoSEQ multiplex PCR, while TCRdb's copy carries only in-frame clones and drops some. The sample carries 250,000 to 350,000 clones, approximately 84% recorded once. Material: peripheral blood. The receptors stem from a human donor with COVID-19, enrolled during active disease. The donor label of this sample is uncertain.

The chain links TRBV7-8 to TRBJ1-2, with D tentatively TRBD1 (6 bases). The CDR3 has 15 amino acids. Germline V CDR1 and CDR2: SGHVS, FQNEAQ. The ends were cut back, 1 base at V and 2 bases at J, with 11 bases in the middle. The CDR3 is CASSLGTAVNYGYTF. The CDR3 nucleotides read TGTGCCAGCAGCTTAGGGACAGCTGTAAACTATGGCTACACCTTC.

J is TRBJ2-2 and V is TRBV6-2 or TRBV6-3; the match to TRBD1 covers 9 bases. This CDR3 spans 16 amino acids. Trimming removed 2 bases from V and 7 bases from J; junction bases left unmatched: 8. The germline gives CDR1 MNHEY, CDR2 SVGEGT. CDR3 residues: CASSYMDRGGDGELFF. The DNA of the CDR3 is TGTGCCAGCAGTTACATGGACAGGGGAGGGGACGGGGAGCTGTTTTTT.

This sequence joins TRBV19 and TRBJ1-5; TRBD1 aligns across 7 bases. The CDR3 sequence is 14 residues long. From germline, CDR1 is LNHDA and CDR2 SQIVND (reference sequence). V gave up 7 bases and J gave up 0 bases; unmatched junction bases: 3. CDR3 loop: CASMTGTSNQPQHF. The CDR3 nucleotides are TGTGCCAGTATGACAGGGACTAGCAATCAGCCCCAGCATTTT.

This CDR3 reads CASSLVYTDTQYF. The CDR3 DNA reads as TGTGCCAGCAGCTTAGTATATACAGATACGCAGTATTTT. This chain links TRBV11-3 with TRBJ2-3; D not resolved. Germline V gene lookup returns CDR1 SGHNT and CDR2 YENEEA. The length of the CDR3 is 13 residues. Trimming left V 1 base short and J 3 bases short, with 5 bases between.

A remark on this clone: The sample has other DNA sequences that encode this CDR3 too. The rearrangement joins TRBV7-2 to TRBJ1-6; unclear D gene. Germline assignment: CDR1 SGHTA and CDR2 FQGNSA. This CDR3 region has 14 residues. Trimming pared 1 base from V and 9 bases from J, leaving 10 bases between. CDR3 sequence reads: CASSLVPEGSPLHF. The CDR3 bases are TGTGCCAGCAGCTTAGTTCCGGAGGGTTCACCCCTCCACTTT.

The chain combines TRBV5-6 with TRBJ2-5; D is perhaps TRBD1 (6 bases). Trimming removed 0 bases at V and 4 bases at J, with 22 bases between. Germline V lookup: CDR1 SGHDT, CDR2 YYEEEE. This CDR3 is built from 18 residues. CDR3 region: CASSLGILGASSPETQYF. In nucleotides, the CDR3 is TGTGCCAGCAGCTTGGGTATTTTGGGGGCGAGTTCCCCAGAGACCCAGTACTTC. Full variable domain (outside the CDR3, taken from reference TRBV5-6 and TRBJ2-5): DAGVTQSPTHLIKTRGQQVTLRCSPKSGHDTVSWYQQALGQGPQFIFQYYEEEERQRGNFPDRFSGHQFPNYSSELNVNALLLGDSALYLCASSLGILGASSPETQYFGPGTRLLVL.

The chain couples TRBV9 to TRBJ2-7; 11 positions match TRBD2. Germline-derived CDR1 and CDR2 are SGDLS and YYNGEE. The CDR3 is 16 residues long. With V trimmed by 3 bases and J by 7 bases, 12 bases remained unmatched. The CDR3 region has the DNA TGTGCCAGCAGCGGGGTTAGCGGGAGGGCCTCGGGGGAGCAGTACTTC. Encoded protein: CASSGVSGRASGEQYF.

The genes are TRBV10-3 and TRBJ1-1, with 8 bases fitting TRBD1. Germline V gene lookup returns CDR1 ENHRY and CDR2 SYGVKD. CDR3 length: 13 amino acids. The J segment lost 1 base and the V segment lost 10 bases, leaving 5 bases of the junction unmatched. The CDR3 spells CATTGVSNTEAFF. The CDR3, as DNA: TGTGCCACGACAGGGGTCTCGAACACTGAAGCTTTCTTT.

This clone was picked up one time. V and J are TRBV28 and TRBJ1-6, with D possibly TRBD1 on 5 matching bases. CDR1 is MDHEN, CDR2 SYDVKM, per germline. V shed 6 bases and J shed 9 bases, with 18 bases lying between them. CDR3 size: 15 residues. In nucleotides, the CDR3 is TGTGCCAGCAGGCCCGGGGGGGGAGAGGGTTCACCCCTCCACTTT. Translation: CASRPGGGEGSPLHF.

The V gene is TRBV4-1, the J gene TRBJ1-5; TRBD1 agrees at 7 bases. Germline V gene lookup returns CDR1 MGHRA and CDR2 YSYEKL. The CDR3 loop spans 15 amino acids. V was pared by 1 base and J by 9 bases, with 9 bases of the junction left unmatched. The CDR3 loop is CASSQGGTANWPQHF. Written as DNA, the CDR3 is TGCGCCAGCAGCCAAGGAGGGACAGCCAATTGGCCCCAGCATTTT.

The rearrangement joins TRBV3-1 (or the pseudogene TRBV3-2) to TRBJ2-5; TRBD1 matches 9 bases. The length of the CDR3 is 15 residues. V lost 4 bases, J lost 4 bases, and 7 bases stayed unmatched. CDR1 and CDR2 (germline): LGHDT, YNNKEL (reference sequence). CDR3 in amino acids: CASSPQPGQGETQYF. In nucleotides, the CDR3 is TGTGCCAGCAGCCCCCAACCGGGACAGGGAGAGACCCAGTACTTC.

J is TRBJ1-4 and V is TRBV28; perhaps TRBD1 as D (6 bases). This CDR3 has 15 residues. V gave up 8 bases and J gave up 8 bases, with 21 bases separating them. CDR1 is MDHEN and CDR2 is SYDVKM in the germline V gene. In nucleotides, the CDR3 is TGTGCCAGCGAACAAACAGGGACGAGGGGAGAAAAACTGTTTTTT. Its protein product is CASEQTGTRGEKLFF. The entire variable domain, with the rest obtained from reference TRBV28 and TRBJ1-4, is as follows: DVKVTQSSRYLVKRTGEKVFLECVQDMDHENMFWYRQDPGLGLRLIYFSYDVKMKEKGDIPEGYSVSREKKERFSLILESASTNQTSMYLCASEQTGTRGEKLFFGSGTQLSVL.

This rearrangement joins TRBV5-1 to TRBJ2-3, with 7 bases aligning to TRBD2. Germline loops: CDR1 SGHRS, CDR2 YFSETQ. The CDR3 sequence is 16 residues long. With V trimmed by 4 bases and J by 0 bases, 8 bases remained unmatched. The CDR3 sequence is CASSPPASGSTDTQYF. The CDR3 DNA reads as TGCGCCAGCAGCCCCCCGGCTAGCGGAAGCACAGATACGCAGTATTTT.

The genes are TRBV29-1 and TRBJ1-1, with 7 bases identical to TRBD1. Germline CDR1 and CDR2: SQVTM and ANQGSEA. The CDR3 length is 15 residues. V shed 2 bases, J shed 0 bases, and the junction held 6 bases outside the gene matches. The CDR3 loop is CSVEPRTGMNTEAFF. The CDR3, as DNA: TGCAGCGTTGAACCCCGGACAGGTATGAACACTGAAGCTTTCTTT.

The chain recombines TRBV28 with TRBJ1-1; weak D call: TRBD1 (5 bases). Per the germline V gene, CDR1 is MDHEN and CDR2 is SYDVKM. This CDR3 has 14 amino acids. Deletions cut 5 bases from V and 5 bases from J, with 15 bases between. Here the CDR3 DNA reads TGTGCCAGCAGTCTTACTCAGGGAGGTACTGAAGCTTTCTTT. Translating it yields CASSLTQGGTEAFF. The variable domain in full, with the rest retrieved from reference TRBV28 and TRBJ1-1, is DVKVTQSSRYLVKRTGEKVFLECVQDMDHENMFWYRQDPGLGLRLIYFSYDVKMKEKGDIPEGYSVSREKKERFSLILESASTNQTSMYLCASSLTQGGTEAFFGQGTRLTVV.

V gene TRBV28 combines with J gene TRBJ1-5; 8 nucleotides align to TRBD1. The V segment lost 2 bases and the J segment 5 bases; nucleotides outside the gene matches: 2. This CDR3 contains 14 residues. Germline V CDR1 and CDR2: MDHEN, SYDVKM. The CDR3 protein is CASSLAGGHQPQHF. The CDR3 bases are TGTGCCAGCAGTTTAGCAGGGGGCCATCAGCCCCAGCATTTT.

This sequence joins TRBV14 and TRBJ1-1, with D possibly TRBD1 on 6 matching bases. CDR3 length equals 13 residues. Germline V gene lookup returns CDR1 SGHDN and CDR2 FVKESK. V was pared by 4 bases and J by 7 bases, with 13 bases between. As DNA, the CDR3 is TGTGCCAGCAGCCGTCTGATAGGGGGTGAAGCTTTCTTT. Its translation is CASSRLIGGEAFF.

This chain uses TRBV9 with TRBJ2-7; D is perhaps TRBD1 (6 bases). The CDR3 is made up of 15 amino acids. V lost 0 bases and J 2 bases, leaving 12 bases between the germline ends. Per germline, CDR1 SGDLS and CDR2 YYNGEE. The CDR3 bases are TGTGCCAGCAGCGTAGGGACAGTTCCAACCTACGAGCAGTACTTC. It encodes CASSVGTVPTYEQYF.

The chain links TRBV27 to TRBJ1-2; D remains ambiguous. V lost 0 bases to trimming and J lost 5 bases, with 7 bases between them. The germline CDR1 and CDR2 sequences are MNHEY and SMNVEV (reference sequence). CDR3 size: 13 residues. The CDR3 sequence is CASSLSSTYGYTF. In DNA form, the CDR3 reads TGTGCCAGCAGTTTATCGTCGACATATGGCTACACCTTC.

This sequence joins TRBV6-4 and TRBJ2-3; TRBD2 matches 9 bases. The CDR3 has 19 residues. Germline-derived CDR1 and CDR2 are MRHNA and SNTAGT. V trimming: 2 bases; J trimming: 3 bases; junction bases outside the gene matches: 15. The CDR3 region is CASSDHLAGEGWWTDTQYF. The CDR3 coding sequence is TGTGCCAGCAGTGACCATTTAGCGGGAGAAGGATGGTGGACAGATACGCAGTATTTT.

The chain links TRBV27 to TRBJ2-1; 13 bases align to TRBD2. Unmatched junction bases numbered 11, after V lost 6 bases and J lost 0 bases. CDR3 length: 19 amino acids. CDR1 MNHEY and CDR2 SMNVEV come from the germline V gene (reference sequence). The CDR3 DNA reads as TGTGCCAGCAGCCAAGGGACTAGCGGGACTTTAAGCTCCTACAATGAGCAGTTCTTC. Its translation is CASSQGTSGTLSSYNEQFF.

This clone has a count of ten or more. The chain uses TRBV7-2 and TRBJ2-1, with 11 nucleotides matching TRBD2. The CDR3 extends over 15 amino acids. V lost 5 bases to trimming and J lost 13 bases; unmatched junction nucleotides: 13. CDR1 and CDR2 from the germline V gene are SGHTA and FQGNSA. CDR3 in amino acids: CASSPLPPRLAGQFF. CDR3 DNA sequence: TGTGCCAGCAGCCCCCTCCCCCCTAGACTAGCGGGACAGTTCTTC. The complete variable domain, with remaining parts taken from reference TRBV7-2 and TRBJ2-1, reads GAGVSQSPSNKVTEKGKDVELRCDPISGHTALYWYRQSLGQGLEFLIYFQGNSAPDKSGLPSDRFSAERTGGSVSTLTIQRTQQEDSAVYLCASSPLPPRLAGQFFGPGTRLTVL.

The chain couples TRBV28 to TRBJ1-5; maybe TRBD1 (6 bases). The germline V gene has CDR1 MDHEN and CDR2 SYDVKM. The V and J ends lost 8 bases and 5 bases respectively, with 19 bases between them. The CDR3 spans 15 residues. The CDR3 region has the DNA TGTGCCAGCTTGCAACAGGGCAGGGAACATCAGCCCCAGCATTTT. Amino acids: CASLQQGREHQPQHF.

V is TRBV4-3 and J is TRBJ1-1; 8 bases are shared with TRBD1. In germline, CDR1 is LGHNA, CDR2 YSLEER. V was pared by 6 bases and J by 3 bases, with 12 bases of the junction left unmatched. The CDR3 totals 16 residues. The CDR3 here is CASSLNGQGRDTEAFF. CDR3 sequence (DNA): TGCGCCAGCAGTCTTAACGGACAGGGAAGAGACACTGAAGCTTTCTTT.